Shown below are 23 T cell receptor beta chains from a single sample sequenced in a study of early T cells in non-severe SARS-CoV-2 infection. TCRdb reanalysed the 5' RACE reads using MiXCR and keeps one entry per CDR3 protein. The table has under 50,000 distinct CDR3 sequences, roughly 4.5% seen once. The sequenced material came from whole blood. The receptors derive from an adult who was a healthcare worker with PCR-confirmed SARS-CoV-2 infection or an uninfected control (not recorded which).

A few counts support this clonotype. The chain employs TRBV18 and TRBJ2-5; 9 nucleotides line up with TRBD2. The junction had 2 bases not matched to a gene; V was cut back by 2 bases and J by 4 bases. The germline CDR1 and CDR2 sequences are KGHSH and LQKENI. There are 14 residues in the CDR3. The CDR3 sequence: CASSPKREVETQYF. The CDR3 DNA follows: TGTGCCAGCTCACCAAAGCGGGAGGTAGAGACCCAGTACTTC.

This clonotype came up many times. The CDR3 is CSVGDFSYEQYF. The CDR3 DNA reads TGCAGCGTGGGGGACTTCTCCTACGAGCAGTACTTC. The chain carries TRBV29-1 and TRBJ2-7, with a weak D call TRBD2 (6 bases). CDR1 and CDR2 from the germline V gene are SQVTM and ANQGSEA. The CDR3 loop spans 12 amino acids. The ends were cut back, 6 bases at V and 0 bases at J, with 9 bases in the middle.

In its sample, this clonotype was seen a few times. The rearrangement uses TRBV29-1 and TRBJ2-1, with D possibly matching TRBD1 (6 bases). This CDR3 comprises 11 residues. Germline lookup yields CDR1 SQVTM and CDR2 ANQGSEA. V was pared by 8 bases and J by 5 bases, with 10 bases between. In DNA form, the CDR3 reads TGCAGCCCGTACAGGGACAATGAGCAGTTCTTC. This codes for CSPYRDNEQFF.

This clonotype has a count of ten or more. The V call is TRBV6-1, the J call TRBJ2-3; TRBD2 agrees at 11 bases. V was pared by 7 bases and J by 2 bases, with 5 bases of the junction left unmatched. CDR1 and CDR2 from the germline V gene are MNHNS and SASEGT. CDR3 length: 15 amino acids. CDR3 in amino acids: CASTETSGATDTQYF. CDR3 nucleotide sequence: TGTGCCAGCACCGAGACTAGCGGGGCCACAGATACGCAGTATTTT.

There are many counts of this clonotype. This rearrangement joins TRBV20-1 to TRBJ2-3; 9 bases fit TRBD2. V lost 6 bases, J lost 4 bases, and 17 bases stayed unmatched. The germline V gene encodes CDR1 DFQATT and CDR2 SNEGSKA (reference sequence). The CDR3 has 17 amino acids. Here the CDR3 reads CSAQRQGGSGSADTQYF. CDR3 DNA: TGCAGTGCCCAAAGACAGGGCGGTAGCGGGAGTGCAGATACGCAGTATTTT.

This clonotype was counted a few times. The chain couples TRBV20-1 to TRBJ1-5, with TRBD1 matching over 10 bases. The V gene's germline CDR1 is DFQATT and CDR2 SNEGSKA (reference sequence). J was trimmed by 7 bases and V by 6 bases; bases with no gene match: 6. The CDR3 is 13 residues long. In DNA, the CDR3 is TGCAGTGCAGCCCGGGACAGGGGCCAGCCCCAGCATTTT. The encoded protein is CSAARDRGQPQHF.

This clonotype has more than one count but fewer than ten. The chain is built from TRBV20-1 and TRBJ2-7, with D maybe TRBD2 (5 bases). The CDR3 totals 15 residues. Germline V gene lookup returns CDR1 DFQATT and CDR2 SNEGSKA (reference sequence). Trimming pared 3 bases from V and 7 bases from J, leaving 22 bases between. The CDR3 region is CSASDWESNTGEQYF. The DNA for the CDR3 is TGCAGTGCTAGTGACTGGGAGAGCAACACGGGGGAGCAGTACTTC.

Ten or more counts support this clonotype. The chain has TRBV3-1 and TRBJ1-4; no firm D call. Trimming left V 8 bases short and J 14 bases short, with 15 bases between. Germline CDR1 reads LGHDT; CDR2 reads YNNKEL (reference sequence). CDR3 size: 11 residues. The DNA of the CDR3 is TGTGCCAGCGGGGAATGGGCTGACCTGTTTTTT. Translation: CASGEWADLFF. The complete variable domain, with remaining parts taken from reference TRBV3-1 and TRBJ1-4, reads DTAVSQTPKYLVTQMGNDKSIKCEQNLGHDTMYWYKQDSKKFLKIMFSYNNKELIINETVPNRFSPKSPDKAHLNLHINSLELGDSAVYFCASGEWADLFFGSGTQLSVL.

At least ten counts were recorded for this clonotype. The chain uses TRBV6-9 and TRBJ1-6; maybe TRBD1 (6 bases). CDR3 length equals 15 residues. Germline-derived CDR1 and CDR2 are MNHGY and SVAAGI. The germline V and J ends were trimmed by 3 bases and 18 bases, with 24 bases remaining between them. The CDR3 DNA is TGTGCCAGCAGTTACTCGAAGGGGGGCCGGAAACGGTCCCACTTT. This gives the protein CASSYSKGGRKRSHF.

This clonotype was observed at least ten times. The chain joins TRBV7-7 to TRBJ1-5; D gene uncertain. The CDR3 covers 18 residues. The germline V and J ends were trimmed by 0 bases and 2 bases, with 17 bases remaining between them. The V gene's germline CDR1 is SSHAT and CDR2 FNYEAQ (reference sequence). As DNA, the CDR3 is TGTGCCAGCAGCTTAGCTCCTATCTTGCGGGGAGGCAATCAGCCCCAGCATTTT. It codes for CASSLAPILRGGNQPQHF. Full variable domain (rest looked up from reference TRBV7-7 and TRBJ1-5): GAGVSQSPRYKVTKRGQDVTLRCDPISSHATLYWYQQALGQGPEFLTYFNYEAQPDKSGLPSDRFSAERPEGSISTLTIQRTEQRDSAMYRCASSLAPILRGGNQPQHFGDGTRLSIL.

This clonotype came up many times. This chain's CDR3 is CASSNLWLRGLEAFF. The CDR3 nucleotides read TGTGCCAGCAGCAATCTATGGCTGAGAGGCCTTGAAGCTTTCTTT. This chain joins TRBV7-9 and TRBJ1-1; D gene ambiguous. Germline lookup yields CDR1 SEHNR and CDR2 FQNEAQ (reference sequence). The CDR3 has 15 amino acids. The germline V and J ends were trimmed by 5 bases and 7 bases, with 20 bases remaining between them.

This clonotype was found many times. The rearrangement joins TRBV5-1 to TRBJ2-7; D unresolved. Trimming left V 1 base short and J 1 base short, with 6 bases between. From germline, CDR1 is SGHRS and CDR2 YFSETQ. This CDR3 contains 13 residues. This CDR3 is CASSLSASYEQYF. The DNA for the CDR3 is TGCGCCAGCAGCTTGTCTGCTTCCTACGAGCAGTACTTC.

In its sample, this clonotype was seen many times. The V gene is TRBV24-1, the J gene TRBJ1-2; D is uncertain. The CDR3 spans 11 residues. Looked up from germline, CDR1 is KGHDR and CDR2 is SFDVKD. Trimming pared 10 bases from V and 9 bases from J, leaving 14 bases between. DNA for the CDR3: TGTGCCACGCTGGGGATCGGAAGCTACACCTTC. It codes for CATLGIGSYTF.

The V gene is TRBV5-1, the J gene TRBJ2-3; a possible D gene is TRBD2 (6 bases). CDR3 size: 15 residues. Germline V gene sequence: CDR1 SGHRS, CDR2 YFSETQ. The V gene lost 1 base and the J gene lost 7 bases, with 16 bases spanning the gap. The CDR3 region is CASSLSAGPPNTQYF. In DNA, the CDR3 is TGCGCCAGCAGCTTGTCGGCGGGACCCCCGAATACGCAGTATTTT.

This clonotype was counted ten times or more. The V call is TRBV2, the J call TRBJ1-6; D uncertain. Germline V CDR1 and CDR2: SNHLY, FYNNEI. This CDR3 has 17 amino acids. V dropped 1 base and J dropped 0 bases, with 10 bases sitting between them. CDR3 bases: TGTGCCAGCAGTGAAGTACTGATTAGCTCCTATAATTCACCCCTCCACTTT. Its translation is CASSEVLISSYNSPLHF.

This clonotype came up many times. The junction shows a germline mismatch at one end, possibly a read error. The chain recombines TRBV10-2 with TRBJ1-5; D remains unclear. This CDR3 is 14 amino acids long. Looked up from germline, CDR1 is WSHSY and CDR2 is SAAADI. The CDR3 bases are TGCGCCAGCAGTGACAACCAGGTTAATCCGCCCCAGCATTTT. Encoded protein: CASSDNQVNPPQHF.

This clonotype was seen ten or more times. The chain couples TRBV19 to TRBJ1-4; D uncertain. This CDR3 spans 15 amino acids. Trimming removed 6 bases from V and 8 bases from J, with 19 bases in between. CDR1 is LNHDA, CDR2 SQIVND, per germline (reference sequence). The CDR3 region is CASRPTGYLDEKLFF. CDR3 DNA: TGTGCCAGTAGGCCTACCGGCTACTTGGACGAAAAACTGTTTTTT.

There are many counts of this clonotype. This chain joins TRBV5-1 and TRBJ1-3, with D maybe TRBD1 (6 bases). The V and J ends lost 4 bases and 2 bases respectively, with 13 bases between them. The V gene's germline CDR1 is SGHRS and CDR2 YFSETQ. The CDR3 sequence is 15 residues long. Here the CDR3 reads CASSLDSTTGNTIYF. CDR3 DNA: TGCGCCAGCAGCCTGGACAGTACAACTGGAAACACCATATATTTT.

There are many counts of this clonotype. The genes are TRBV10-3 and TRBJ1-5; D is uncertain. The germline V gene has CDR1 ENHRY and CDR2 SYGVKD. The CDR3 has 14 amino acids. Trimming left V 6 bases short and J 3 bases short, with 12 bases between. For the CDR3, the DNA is TGTGCCATCAGCGAAGACACAAACAATCAGCCCCAGCATTTT. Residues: CAISEDTNNQPQHF.

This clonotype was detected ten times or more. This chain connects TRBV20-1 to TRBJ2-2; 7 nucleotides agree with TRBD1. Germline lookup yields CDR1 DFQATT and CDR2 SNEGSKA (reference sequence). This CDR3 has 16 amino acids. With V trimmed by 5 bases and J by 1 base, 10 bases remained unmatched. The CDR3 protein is CSALRQGPKNTGELFF. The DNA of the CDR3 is TGCAGTGCTTTGAGACAGGGACCGAAGAACACCGGGGAGCTGTTTTTT.

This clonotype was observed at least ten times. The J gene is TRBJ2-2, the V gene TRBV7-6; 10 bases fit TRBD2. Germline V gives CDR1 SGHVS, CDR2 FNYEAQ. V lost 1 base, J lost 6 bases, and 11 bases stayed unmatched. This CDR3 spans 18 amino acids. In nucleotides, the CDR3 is TGTGCCAGCAGCTTAGGGGTCCTAGCGGGAGATTTGGCCGGGGAGCTGTTTTTT. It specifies CASSLGVLAGDLAGELFF.

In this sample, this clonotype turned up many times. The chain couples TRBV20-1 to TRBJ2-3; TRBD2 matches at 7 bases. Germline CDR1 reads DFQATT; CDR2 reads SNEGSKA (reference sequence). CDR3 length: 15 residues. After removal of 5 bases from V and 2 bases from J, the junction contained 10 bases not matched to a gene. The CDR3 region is CSAAQGGRITDTQYF. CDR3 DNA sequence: TGCAGTGCTGCCCAGGGAGGGAGGATCACAGATACGCAGTATTTT.

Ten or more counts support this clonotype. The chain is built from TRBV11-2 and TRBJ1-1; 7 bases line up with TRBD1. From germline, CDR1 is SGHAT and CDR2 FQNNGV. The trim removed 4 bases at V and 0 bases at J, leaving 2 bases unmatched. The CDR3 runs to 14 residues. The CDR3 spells CASSSQGMNTEAFF. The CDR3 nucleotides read TGTGCCAGCAGCTCACAGGGGATGAACACTGAAGCTTTCTTT.